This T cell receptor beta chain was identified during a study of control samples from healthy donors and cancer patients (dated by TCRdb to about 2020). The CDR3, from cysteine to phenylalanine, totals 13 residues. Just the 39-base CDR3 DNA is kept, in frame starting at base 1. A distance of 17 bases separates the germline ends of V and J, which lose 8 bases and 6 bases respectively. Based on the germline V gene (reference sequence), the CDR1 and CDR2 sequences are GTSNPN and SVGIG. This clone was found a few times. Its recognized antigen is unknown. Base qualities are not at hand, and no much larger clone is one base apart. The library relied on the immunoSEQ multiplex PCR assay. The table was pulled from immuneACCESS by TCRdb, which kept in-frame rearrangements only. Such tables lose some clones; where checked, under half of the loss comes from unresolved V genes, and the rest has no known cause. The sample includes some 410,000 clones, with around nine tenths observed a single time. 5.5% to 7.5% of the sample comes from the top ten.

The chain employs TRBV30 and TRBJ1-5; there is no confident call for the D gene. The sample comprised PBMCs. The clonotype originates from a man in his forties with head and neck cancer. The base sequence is TGTGCCCTCTCCATGGATGTGGCTCAGCCCCAGCATTTT. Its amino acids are CALSMDVAQPQHF.